Shown below are 21 T cell receptor beta chains from a single sample sequenced in a study of blood T cell repertoires in COVID-19. The method was immunoSEQ multiplex PCR; TCRdb's version includes in-frame clones alone and lacks a portion of them. The table shows approximately 150,000 clones, with 75% to 90% occurring only once. The source material was peripheral blood. The origin of the receptors is an older woman with active or convalescent COVID-19.

This chain connects TRBV4-3 to TRBJ2-1, with D tentatively TRBD1 (6 bases). Germline V CDR1 and CDR2: LGHNA, YSLEER. The CDR3 is 15 residues long. Deletions cut 4 bases from V and 5 bases from J, with 15 bases between. In nucleotides, the CDR3 is TGCGCCAGCAGCCTCGGGGCAGGGGTGGACAATGAGCAGTTCTTC. Translating gives CASSLGAGVDNEQFF.

The rearrangement links TRBV6-5 to TRBJ1-2; D uncertain. The germline V gene has CDR1 MNHEY and CDR2 SVGAGI. V lost 6 bases to trimming and J lost 2 bases, with 7 bases between them. The CDR3 is 12 amino acids. CDR3 DNA: TGTGCCAGCAGCATGAGGAACTATGGCTACACCTTC. Protein: CASSMRNYGYTF.

V and J are TRBV18 and TRBJ2-7, with 8 bases lining up with TRBD1. The CDR3 sequence is 11 residues long. V was clipped by 5 bases and J by 6 bases; unmatched bases: 0. Germline V gene sequence: CDR1 KGHSH, CDR2 LQKENI. The CDR3 DNA sequence: TGTGCCAGCTCAACAGGGGGCGAGCAGTACTTC. Amino acids: CASSTGGEQYF.

V is TRBV19 and J is TRBJ1-1; D perhaps matches TRBD1 (5 bases). The ends were cut back, 3 bases at V and 3 bases at J, with 11 bases in the middle. The CDR3 has 14 residues. From germline, CDR1 is LNHDA and CDR2 SQIVND (reference sequence). CDR3 loop: CASSIRAGYTEAFF. DNA of the CDR3: TGTGCCAGTAGTATTAGGGCAGGGTACACTGAAGCTTTCTTT.

The CDR3 sequence is CASSRGLANEQFF. As DNA, the CDR3 is TGTGCCAGCAGCCGAGGACTAGCCAATGAGCAGTTCTTC. The chain links TRBV7-9 to TRBJ2-1, with 8 bases aligning to TRBD2. Germline V lookup: CDR1 SEHNR, CDR2 FQNEAQ (reference sequence). J gave up 6 bases and V 5 bases, and 3 bases lay outside the gene matches. CDR3 length equals 13 residues.

This rearrangement joins TRBV30 to TRBJ1-1, with TRBD1 matching 9 bases. With 3 bases clipped from V and 0 bases from J, the junction kept 2 bases outside the gene matches. There are 14 residues in the CDR3. Germline V gene data show CDR1 as GTSNPN and CDR2 as SVGIG (reference sequence). The CDR3 sequence is CAWSRDRVNTEAFF. The CDR3 region has the DNA TGTGCCTGGAGCAGGGACAGGGTGAACACTGAAGCTTTCTTT. Filled out from reference TRBV30 and TRBJ1-1, the complete variable domain reads SQTIHQWPATLVQPVGSPLSLECTVEGTSNPNLYWYRQAAGRGLQLLFYSVGIGQISSEVPQNLSASRPQDRQFILSSKKLLLSDSGFYLCAWSRDRVNTEAFFGQGTRLTVV.

The chain joins TRBV6-2 or TRBV6-3 to TRBJ1-4, with D maybe TRBD1 (6 bases). Trimming left V 6 bases short and J 4 bases short, with 12 bases between. Germline CDR1 reads MNHEY; CDR2 reads SVGEGT. CDR3 length equals 14 residues. The CDR3, as DNA: TGTGCCAGCAGCCGAGGACAGAGTAATGAAAAACTGTTTTTT. It specifies CASSRGQSNEKLFF.

The chain links TRBV11-2 to TRBJ2-2, with TRBD2 matching 9 bases. Germline loops: CDR1 SGHAT, CDR2 FQNNGV. The junction had 1 base not matched to a gene; V was cut back by 3 bases and J by 2 bases. This CDR3 has 15 residues. The CDR3 nucleotides are TGTGCCAGCAGCTTGGGACTAGCTAACACCGGGGAGCTGTTTTTT. Protein product: CASSLGLANTGELFF.

The V gene is TRBV30, the J gene TRBJ1-4; tentative D call: TRBD1 (5 bases). CDR3 length: 17 amino acids. The V gene's germline CDR1 is GTSNPN and CDR2 SVGIG (reference sequence). Trimming cost V 0 bases and J 3 bases, with 17 bases left between them. CDR3 DNA: TGTGCCTGGAGTGTACGCCGGGGAGGGGCGGCTAATGAAAAACTGTTTTTT. Its translation: CAWSVRRGGAANEKLFF.

The chain employs TRBV7-3 and TRBJ1-1; D remains unclear. The CDR3 has 15 residues. V was clipped by 2 bases and J by 4 bases, with 14 bases between them. Germline V lookup: CDR1 SGHTA, CDR2 FQGTGA. The CDR3 is CASSLVGGKGTEAFF. The CDR3 DNA is TGTGCCAGCAGCTTAGTAGGAGGGAAGGGCACTGAAGCTTTCTTT.

The chain carries TRBV10-3 and TRBJ1-1; D is undetermined. The CDR3 is 14 amino acids. Trimming left V 3 bases short and J 1 base short, with 9 bases between. Germline V gene data show CDR1 as ENHRY and CDR2 as SYGVKD. As DNA, the CDR3 is TGTGCCATCAGTGATACAGACCCGAACACTGAAGCTTTCTTT. As protein: CAISDTDPNTEAFF.

The chain employs TRBV18 and TRBJ2-1; 13 bases agree with TRBD2. Germline V gene data show CDR1 as KGHSH and CDR2 as LQKENI. V was pared by 5 bases and J by 6 bases, with 7 bases of the junction left unmatched. The CDR3 has 16 amino acids. In DNA form, the CDR3 reads TGTGCCAGCTCAGTCACGACTAGCGGGGGGATCAATGAGCAGTTCTTC. It specifies CASSVTTSGGINEQFF. The full variable domain, completed using reference TRBV18 and TRBJ2-1, is NAGVMQNPRHLVRRRGQEARLRCSPMKGHSHVYWYRQLPEEGLKFMVYLQKENIIDESGMPKERFSAEFPKEGPSILRIQQVVRGDSAAYFCASSVTTSGGINEQFFGPGTRLTVL.

This clone was detected a few times. The rearrangement joins TRBV18 to TRBJ1-1; D is perhaps TRBD1 (6 bases). Germline lookup yields CDR1 KGHSH and CDR2 LQKENI. Deletions cut 5 bases from V and 1 base from J, with 14 bases between. The CDR3 consists of 15 residues. The CDR3 spells CASSFNRATNTEAFF. The CDR3, as DNA: TGTGCCAGCTCATTCAACAGGGCTACGAACACTGAAGCTTTCTTT.

This rearrangement joins TRBV11-2 to TRBJ2-7, with D perhaps matching TRBD2 (5 bases). Trimming cost V 7 bases and J 2 bases, with 18 bases left between them. This CDR3 contains 15 residues. Germline V gene data show CDR1 as SGHAT and CDR2 as FQNNGV. Here the CDR3 DNA reads TGTGCCAGCAAGAGGGATTGGACCGGTCCCTACGAGCAGTACTTC. Protein product: CASKRDWTGPYEQYF.

The chain couples TRBV5-1 to TRBJ1-2; D uncertain. Germline CDR1 and CDR2: SGHRS and YFSETQ. The V and J ends lost 1 base and 3 bases respectively, with 10 bases between them. The CDR3 runs to 14 residues. The CDR3 bases are TGCGCCAGCAGCTTGAGCGGACTTGACTATGGCTACACCTTC. Translated, it gives CASSLSGLDYGYTF.

V is TRBV3-1 (or the pseudogene TRBV3-2) and J is TRBJ1-2; 8 bases match TRBD1. The CDR3 runs 14 residues. Germline V gene data show CDR1 as LGHDT and CDR2 as YNNKEL (reference sequence). V lost 7 bases to trimming and J lost 6 bases; unmatched junction nucleotides: 10. The CDR3 loop is CASTGDRKANGYTF. CDR3 bases: TGTGCCAGCACAGGGGACAGGAAGGCTAATGGCTACACCTTC.

In this sample, this clone turned up a few times. The rearrangement uses TRBV6-2 or TRBV6-3 and TRBJ2-7, with 10 bases aligning to TRBD2. CDR1 is MNHEY, CDR2 SVGEGT, per germline. The CDR3 sequence is 14 residues long. V lost 6 bases to trimming and J lost 3 bases; unmatched junction nucleotides: 5. The CDR3 nucleotides read TGTGCCAGCAGACCTAGCGGGGGTGTCTACGAGCAGTACTTC. Protein: CASRPSGGVYEQYF.

J is TRBJ2-3 and V is TRBV29-1; 16 bases are shared with TRBD2. Looked up from germline, CDR1 is SQVTM and CDR2 is ANQGSEA. CDR3 size: 17 residues. V trimming: 7 bases; J trimming: 6 bases; junction bases outside the gene matches: 13. CDR3 residues: CSAAAGTSGGAGDTQYF. The CDR3 nucleotides read TGCAGCGCTGCCGCCGGGACTAGCGGGGGGGCTGGGGATACGCAGTATTTT.

The chain joins TRBV19 to TRBJ2-7, with D possibly being TRBD2 (5 bases). The CDR3 is 14 amino acids. Germline assignment: CDR1 LNHDA and CDR2 SQIVND (reference sequence). Trimming stripped 4 bases from V and 2 bases from J, with 12 bases between. The CDR3 reads CASSKGNGAYEQYF. CDR3 DNA sequence: TGTGCCAGTAGTAAGGGTAACGGGGCCTACGAGCAGTACTTC.

The rearrangement joins TRBV18 to TRBJ2-3; 8 nucleotides agree with TRBD1. Germline V CDR1 and CDR2: KGHSH, LQKENI. Trimming removed 0 bases from V and 1 base from J; junction bases left unmatched: 3. CDR3 size: 16 residues. The CDR3 nucleotides read TGTGCCAGCTCACCACCAGTGGACAGGGGCACAGATACGCAGTATTTT. Residues: CASSPPVDRGTDTQYF. The full variable domain, in which reference TRBV18 and TRBJ2-3 provide the parts outside the CDR3, is NAGVMQNPRHLVRRRGQEARLRCSPMKGHSHVYWYRQLPEEGLKFMVYLQKENIIDESGMPKERFSAEFPKEGPSILRIQQVVRGDSAAYFCASSPPVDRGTDTQYFGPGTRLTVL.

There are many counts of this clone. The V and J genes are TRBV7-2 and TRBJ1-5; D is ambiguous. The CDR3 covers 13 residues. Trimming shortened V by 4 bases and J by 0 bases, and 4 bases separated the two germline ends. Germline V gene sequence: CDR1 SGHTA, CDR2 FQGNSA. The CDR3 loop is CASSSYSNQPQHF. In DNA, the CDR3 is TGTGCCAGCAGCTCGTATAGCAATCAGCCCCAGCATTTT.